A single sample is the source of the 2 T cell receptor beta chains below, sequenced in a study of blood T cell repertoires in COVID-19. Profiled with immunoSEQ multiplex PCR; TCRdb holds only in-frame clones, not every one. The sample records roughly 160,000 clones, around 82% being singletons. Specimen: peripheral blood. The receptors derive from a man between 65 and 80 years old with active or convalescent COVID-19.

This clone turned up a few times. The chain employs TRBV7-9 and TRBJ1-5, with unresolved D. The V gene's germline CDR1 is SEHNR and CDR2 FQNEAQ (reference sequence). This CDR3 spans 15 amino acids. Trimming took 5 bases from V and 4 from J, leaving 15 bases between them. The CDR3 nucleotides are TGTGCCAGCAGCAGACACGGAGGCCGAAATCAGCCCCAGCATTTT. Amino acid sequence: CASSRHGGRNQPQHF.

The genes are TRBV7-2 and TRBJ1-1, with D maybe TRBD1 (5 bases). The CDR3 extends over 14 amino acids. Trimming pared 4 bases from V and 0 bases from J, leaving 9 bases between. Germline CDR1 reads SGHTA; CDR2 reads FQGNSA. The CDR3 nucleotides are TGTGCCAGCAGCTCCCTGGGGCTGAACACTGAAGCTTTCTTT. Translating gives CASSSLGLNTEAFF. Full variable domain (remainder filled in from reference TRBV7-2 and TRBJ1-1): GAGVSQSPSNKVTEKGKDVELRCDPISGHTALYWYRQSLGQGLEFLIYFQGNSAPDKSGLPSDRFSAERTGGSVSTLTIQRTQQEDSAVYLCASSSLGLNTEAFFGQGTRLTVV.